Listed below are T cell receptor beta chains from one sample, sequenced in a study of blood T cell repertoires in COVID-19. The repertoire was sequenced with immunoSEQ multiplex PCR; TCRdb's copy has only in-frame clones and lacks some. The sample holds 200,000 or so clones, approximately 80% seen once. The sequenced sample was PBMCs or T cells enriched from blood (not recorded which). Source of these receptors: a woman between 40 and 55 years old with acute COVID-19. The CDR3 runs from the conserved cysteine through the conserved F or W. A D gene is named only where the DNA matches it firmly. A row's size may be missing; if present it is once, few, many or a size class.

J	D	size	V	length	DNA	CDR3
TRBJ1-6	NA	NA	TRBV7-2	16	TGTGCCAGCAGCGCAAACGGTGCAAGCTATAATTCACCCCTCCACTTT	CASSANGASYNSPLHF
TRBJ1-2	NA	NA	TRBV25-1	15	TGTGCCAGCAGTGAATTTGGGGAGACTAACTATGGCTACACCTTC	CASSEFGETNYGYTF
TRBJ2-3	NA	NA	TRBV28	15	TGTGCCAGCAGTTCAGGAGCGGGACACACAGATACGCAGTATTTT	CASSSGAGHTDTQYF
TRBJ1-2	TRBD1	NA	TRBV12-3/TRBV12-4	13	TGTGCCAGCAGTCCGAGACAGGGGGATGGCTACACCTTC	CASSPRQGDGYTF
TRBJ2-7	NA	NA	TRBV2	14	TGTGCCAGCAGTGTCCAGGGCGAAAGGACCGAGCAGTACTTC	CASSVQGERTEQYF
TRBJ1-1	TRBD1	NA	TRBV7-8	15	TGTGCCAGCAGCTTAGGGACAGGGGGCTTCACTGAAGCTTTCTTT	CASSLGTGGFTEAFF
TRBJ1-5	TRBD1	few	TRBV30	13	TGTGCCTGGACCGACAGGGGCAATCAGCCCCAGCATTTT	CAWTDRGNQPQHF
TRBJ1-6	TRBD1	NA	TRBV7-9	16	TGTGCCAGCAGCTTAGGAATGGGACAGGCTAATTCACCCCTCCACTTT	CASSLGMGQANSPLHF
TRBJ2-1	NA	NA	TRBV5-1	19	TGCGCCAGCAGCTTGTCTGTGACCCAGAACCGGGGCTCCTACAATGAGCAGTTCTTC	CASSLSVTQNRGSYNEQFF
TRBJ1-6	NA	NA	TRBV19	15	TGTGCCAGTACTGGAAGGAGCTCCTATAATTCACCCCTCCACTTT	CASTGRSSYNSPLHF
TRBJ1-2	TRBD1	NA	TRBV12-3/TRBV12-4	12	TGTGCCAGCGCACTGACAGGGTATGGCTACACCTTC	CASALTGYGYTF
TRBJ1-2	NA	NA	TRBV2	14	TGTGCCAGCAGTGAAGTGCTTCGGACAGACGGTGGAGCCTTC	CASSEVLRTDGGAF
TRBJ1-1	TRBD1	NA	TRBV4-1	17	TGCGCCAGCAGCCAAGGGCGTGGCCAAAGGGGGCACACTGAAGCTTTCTTT	CASSQGRGQRGHTEAFF
TRBJ1-5	NA	NA	TRBV30	15	TGTGCCTGGAGTGCGACCCGGCAGGGGAATCAGCCCCAGCATTTT	CAWSATRQGNQPQHF
TRBJ2-7	TRBD2	NA	TRBV7-9	13	TGTGCCAGCAGCCTGAGCGGGGCCCCCGAGCAGTACTTC	CASSLSGAPEQYF
TRBJ2-3	NA	NA	TRBV5-1	13	TGCGCCAGCAGCTCCGCGGCGACAGATACGCAGTATTTT	CASSSAATDTQYF
TRBJ1-2	TRBD1	NA	TRBV5-1	16	TGCGCCAGCAGCTTGGAGGGACAGCGCCTTAACTATGGCTACACCTTC	CASSLEGQRLNYGYTF
TRBJ2-1	TRBD1	NA	TRBV5-8	15	TGTGCCAGCAGCCTCGGGACAGGATCCTACAATGAGCAGTTCTTC	CASSLGTGSYNEQFF
TRBJ2-1	TRBD2	NA	TRBV19	15	TGTGCCAGTAGACTAGCGGGAGCGACCTACAATGAGCAGTTCTTC	CASRLAGATYNEQFF
TRBJ1-4	TRBD1	NA	TRBV5-1	16	TGCGCCAGCAGCTTACAGGGGCCGGCAACTAATGAAAAACTGTTTTTT	CASSLQGPATNEKLFF
TRBJ1-2	NA	NA	TRBV18	13	TGTGCCAGCTCACCACCCCAGGGAGGCGGCTACACCTTC	CASSPPQGGGYTF
TRBJ1-6	NA	NA	TRBV6-6	18	TGTGCCAGCAGTCTATGGTCTGGGGAGGGGGTAGGTAATTCACCCCTCCACTTT	CASSLWSGEGVGNSPLHF
TRBJ1-1	TRBD1	NA	TRBV19	15	TGTGCCAGTAGTCCCCGGGGGACAGGGGGCACTGAAGCTTTCTTT	CASSPRGTGGTEAFF
TRBJ2-3	TRBD2	many	TRBV7-6	15	TGTGCCAGCAGCGTACTAGCGGGGGGGCAAGATACGCAGTATTTT	CASSVLAGGQDTQYF
TRBJ1-4	TRBD1	NA	TRBV12-3/TRBV12-4	13	TGTGCCAGCAGCAACGGACAGGGGGAAAAACTGTTTTTT	CASSNGQGEKLFF
TRBJ1-5	NA	NA	TRBV6-6	13	TGTGCCAGCAGCCCAAGAGGATTTTCCCCCCAGCATTTT	CASSPRGFSPQHF
TRBJ2-7	TRBD1	NA	TRBV18	15	TGTGCCAGCTCACCCCAGGGGACAGGGTTGAACGAGCAGTACTTC	CASSPQGTGLNEQYF
TRBJ1-5	NA	NA	TRBV2	13	TGTGCCAGCAGTGAAGGAGGGATCCAGCCCCAGCATTTT	CASSEGGIQPQHF
TRBJ1-2	NA	NA	TRBV11-2	15	TGTGCCAGCAGCCCCGGGAGGGTTGAAAACTATGGCTACACCTTC	CASSPGRVENYGYTF
TRBJ2-7	NA	once	TRBV5-1	15	TGCGCCAGCAGCTTAAGTTTCGAGCTCTCCTACGAGCAGTACTTC	CASSLSFELSYEQYF
TRBJ1-5	TRBD1	NA	TRBV19	18	TGTGCCAGTAGTAAAAACCACCAGGGACAGGTTAGCAATCAGCCCCAGCATTTT	CASSKNHQGQVSNQPQHF
TRBJ2-7	NA	NA	TRBV7-9	14	TGTGCCAGCAGCTTAGACCCCACCCGGGACGAGCAGTACTTC	CASSLDPTRDEQYF
TRBJ1-2	NA	NA	TRBV30	13	TGTGCCTGGAGTCGGGGGGCTAACTATGGCTACACCTTC	CAWSRGANYGYTF
TRBJ1-2	TRBD1	NA	TRBV27	15	TGTGCCAGCAGATACCTCTCGGGACAGGGATATGGCTACACCTTC	CASRYLSGQGYGYTF
TRBJ1-4	TRBD1	NA	TRBV28	15	TGTGCCAGCAGGTTTGGGACAGGGGGAGGTGAAAAACTGTTTTTT	CASRFGTGGGEKLFF
TRBJ1-4	NA	NA	TRBV6-5	14	TGTGCCAGCAGTTACGGGGCACCTAATGAAAAACTGTTTTTT	CASSYGAPNEKLFF
TRBJ2-1	TRBD2	NA	TRBV14	14	TGTGCCAGCAGGGGAGCGGGGGGATTGGCTGAGCAGTTCTTC	CASRGAGGLAEQFF
TRBJ2-3	TRBD2	NA	TRBV18	15	TGTGCCAGCTCTAGGACTAGCGGAAACACAGATACGCAGTATTTT	CASSRTSGNTDTQYF
TRBJ1-1	NA	NA	TRBV28	14	TGTGCCAGCAGTTTCCGAGGCTTGGACACTGAAGCTTTCTTT	CASSFRGLDTEAFF